Listed here are 23 T cell receptor beta chains from one sample, sequenced in a study of CD8+CD57+ T cells in acquired aplastic anemia. Genomic DNA served as template for TCR beta VDJ and CDR3 profiling. MiXCR, applied by TCRdb to the reads, yields one record per CDR3 protein. The sample lists approximately 98,000 distinct CDR3 sequences, approximately 73% occurring once. The patients chosen for sequencing had shown expansion of CD8+CD57+ cells (detected by flow cytometry). The sample was sorted CD4+, CD8+, or CD8+CD57+ T cells (not recorded which) from PBMCs. These receptors all stem from a human donor with aplastic anemia.

This clonotype appeared a single time. The chain joins TRBV24-1 to TRBJ2-2; a weak D match, TRBD2 (6 bases). CDR1 and CDR2 from the germline V gene are KGHDR and SFDVKD. The V and J ends lost 5 bases and 0 bases respectively, with 15 bases between them. CDR3 size: 17 residues. The CDR3 is CATSGFGAGSNTGELFF. As DNA, the CDR3 is TGTGCCACCAGTGGTTTCGGGGCGGGATCGAACACCGGGGAGCTGTTTTTT.

The CDR3 DNA is TGTGCCAGCAGTTTAGCGCTAGGCTCCGGAAACACCATATATTTT. Translated, it gives CASSLALGSGNTIYF. The chain uses TRBV12-3 or TRBV12-4 and TRBJ1-3; D is unresolved. The CDR3 extends over 15 amino acids. Trimming left V 0 bases short and J 4 bases short, with 10 bases between.

This clonotype was recorded only once. The germline gene is not matched at one end of the junction; a read error may be the cause. The chain links TRBV20-1 to TRBJ2-3; D remains unclear. This CDR3 has 11 amino acids. Germline CDR1 DFQATT, CDR2 SNEGSKA (reference sequence). The CDR3 loop is CSASVPVTKYF. The CDR3 DNA follows: TGCAGTGCTAGTGTCCCCGTTACGAAGTATTTT.

The chain combines TRBV20-1 with TRBJ2-1; 11 bases match TRBD2. This CDR3 contains 15 residues. After removal of 2 bases from V and 2 bases from J, the junction contained 2 bases not matched to a gene. Germline V CDR1 and CDR2: DFQATT, SNEGSKA (reference sequence). DNA of the CDR3: TGCAGTGCTAGACAACTAGCGGGGGCCTACAATGAGCAGTTCTTC. Protein sequence: CSARQLAGAYNEQFF.

J is TRBJ2-2 and V is TRBV20-1; maybe TRBD1 (6 bases). Germline loops: CDR1 DFQATT, CDR2 SNEGSKA (reference sequence). CDR3 length: 15 residues. Trimming removed 5 bases from V and 0 bases from J, with 13 bases in between. The CDR3 here is CSALLDRSNTGELFF. As DNA, the CDR3 is TGCAGTGCTCTATTGGACAGATCGAACACCGGGGAGCTGTTTTTT.

This chain links TRBV2 with TRBJ1-3; D remains unclear. Per germline, CDR1 SNHLY and CDR2 FYNNEI. The germline V and J ends were trimmed by 7 bases and 0 bases, with 10 bases remaining between them. The CDR3 runs 14 residues. CDR3 amino acids: CASKTTSSGNTIYF. The CDR3 nucleotides are TGTGCCAGCAAGACAACGAGCTCTGGAAACACCATATATTTT.

The rearrangement uses TRBV10-1 and TRBJ1-5; TRBD1 agrees at 9 bases. Unmatched junction bases numbered 9, after V lost 6 bases and J lost 0 bases. Germline lookup yields CDR1 WNHNN and CDR2 SYGVQD (reference sequence). This CDR3 contains 17 residues. For the CDR3, the DNA is TGCGCCAGCAGAATCGGGACAGGGAAACATAGCAATCAGCCCCAGCATTTT. Protein: CASRIGTGKHSNQPQHF.

A few counts support this clonotype. The J gene is TRBJ1-2, the V gene TRBV20-1, with 7 positions matching TRBD1. Trimming at V came to 3 bases and at J to 1 base, leaving 2 bases not matched to a gene. The CDR3 is 13 residues long. Germline CDR1 is DFQATT and CDR2 is SNEGSKA (reference sequence). The CDR3: CSASYRGNYGYTF. CDR3 in DNA: TGCAGTGCTAGCTACAGGGGTAACTATGGCTACACCTTC.

Turning to this clonotype: A much larger clone lies a single base off, so this may be a read error. This CDR3 reads CASSKGAGQDYEQYF. DNA for the CDR3: TGTGCCAGCAGCAAAGGGGCGGGGCAGGACTACGAGCAGTACTTC. V is TRBV7-6 and J is TRBJ2-7; the D gene is possibly TRBD2 (6 bases). V lost 5 bases and J 3 bases, leaving 17 bases between the germline ends. CDR1 is SGHVS, CDR2 FNYEAQ, per germline. The CDR3 length is 15 residues.

This clonotype is medium-sized within its sample. The CDR3 spells CSASEGLGYNEQFF. CDR3 sequence (DNA): TGCAGTGCTAGTGAGGGACTTGGTTACAATGAGCAGTTCTTC. The J gene is TRBJ2-1, the V gene TRBV20-1; tentatively, D is TRBD2 (6 bases). Deletions cut 3 bases from V and 4 bases from J, with 13 bases between. The length of the CDR3 is 14 residues. Germline lookup yields CDR1 DFQATT and CDR2 SNEGSKA (reference sequence).

This rearrangement joins TRBV7-3 to TRBJ2-3, with 8 bases aligning to TRBD2. V trimming: 5 bases; J trimming: 1 base; junction bases outside the gene matches: 5. This CDR3 has 15 amino acids. Germline V gives CDR1 SGHTA, CDR2 FQGTGA. Here the CDR3 reads CASSPDSGGTDTQYF. CDR3 sequence (DNA): TGTGCCAGCAGCCCAGATAGCGGGGGCACAGATACGCAGTATTTT.

This clonotype turned up a few times. The J gene is TRBJ2-7, the V gene TRBV7-9; D unresolved. CDR1 SEHNR and CDR2 FQNEAQ come from the germline V gene (reference sequence). The CDR3 is 12 amino acids. The germline V and J ends were trimmed by 5 bases and 7 bases, with 12 bases remaining between them. The chain's CDR3 is CASSPVLGEQYF. CDR3 sequence (DNA): TGTGCCAGCAGCCCCGTTCTAGGGGAGCAGTACTTC.

Here the CDR3 DNA reads TGTGCCATCCAGGAGCTGGGAGGAAACACCATATATTTT. Translated: CAIQELGGNTIYF. The rearrangement links TRBV10-3 to TRBJ1-3; D gene ambiguous. This CDR3 spans 13 amino acids. Germline V lookup: CDR1 ENHRY, CDR2 SYGVKD. V gave up 8 bases and J gave up 4 bases, with 12 bases separating them.

This sequence joins TRBV7-2 and TRBJ2-2; D perhaps matches TRBD2 (5 bases). This CDR3 comprises 13 residues. The V gene lost 5 bases and the J gene lost 6 bases, with 10 bases spanning the gap. Per germline, CDR1 SGHTA and CDR2 FQGNSA. The CDR3, as DNA: TGTGCCAGCAGCCCACTAGAGGCCGGGGAGCTGTTTTTT. It yields the protein CASSPLEAGELFF.

Concerning this clonotype itself: It may be a read error: a sequence one base away is much more abundant. V and J are TRBV6-5 and TRBJ1-2; no definite D call. This CDR3 spans 17 amino acids. Germline CDR1 reads MNHEY; CDR2 reads SVGAGI. The DNA of the CDR3 is TGTGCCAGCAGTTACGGGTTTTTGGAGGGCTCACGCTATAGCTACACCTTC. It encodes CASSYGFLEGSRYSYTF.

The J gene is TRBJ2-7, the V gene TRBV2; possibly TRBD2 for D (5 bases). Germline V lookup: CDR1 SNHLY, CDR2 FYNNEI. This CDR3 is 13 amino acids long. The V end was cut by 7 bases, the J end by 3 bases, with 13 bases between. The CDR3 region has the DNA TGTGCCAGCAAGCTCGACGGGAACTACGAGCAGTACTTC. It codes for CASKLDGNYEQYF. Based on the CDR3 plus reference TRBV2 and TRBJ2-7, the full variable domain is EPEVTQTPSHQVTQMGQEVILRCVPISNHLYFYWYRQILGQKVEFLVSFYNNEISEKSEIFDDQFSVERPDGSNFTLKIRSTKLEDSAMYFCASKLDGNYEQYFGPGTRLTVT.

The V and J genes are TRBV10-2 and TRBJ2-3; D is unclear. Germline CDR1 and CDR2: WSHSY and SAAADI. V gave up 3 bases and J gave up 3 bases, with 10 bases separating them. The CDR3 runs to 14 residues. The CDR3 nucleotides read TGCGCCAGCAGTGAAAGAGCGAATACAGATACGCAGTATTTT. It is translated as CASSERANTDTQYF.

The gene calls are TRBV13 and TRBJ2-5; no clear D gene. V was pared by 0 bases and J by 4 bases, with 6 bases between. The germline CDR1 and CDR2 sequences are PRHDT and FYEKMQ (reference sequence). This CDR3 spans 13 amino acids. In DNA, the CDR3 is TGTGCCAGCAGCTTAGGCGCAACAGAGACCCAGTACTTC. It codes for CASSLGATETQYF. Together with reference TRBV13 and TRBJ2-5, the CDR3 gives the full variable domain: AAGVIQSPRHLIKEKRETATLKCYPIPRHDTVYWYQQGPGQDPQFLISFYEKMQSDKGSIPDRFSAQQFSDYHSELNMSSLELGDSALYFCASSLGATETQYFGPGTRLLVL.

This clonotype was seen only a few times. The rearrangement uses TRBV29-1 and TRBJ2-3; the match to TRBD2 covers 7 bases. The CDR3 length is 13 residues. J gave up 5 bases and V 4 bases, and 6 bases lay outside the gene matches. Germline V CDR1 and CDR2: SQVTM, ANQGSEA. In nucleotides, the CDR3 is TGCAGCGTTGCCGGACTAGTGGGAGATACGCAGTATTTT. Amino acid sequence: CSVAGLVGDTQYF.

This chain links TRBV15 with TRBJ2-1, with unresolved D. The ends were cut back, 0 bases at V and 0 bases at J, with 9 bases in the middle. The CDR3 runs to 16 residues. The germline gives CDR1 LNHNV, CDR2 YYDKDF (reference sequence). In DNA, the CDR3 is TGTGCCACCAGCAGAGATTATGACGGCTCCTACAATGAGCAGTTCTTC. Protein product: CATSRDYDGSYNEQFF. The whole variable domain, filled in from reference TRBV15 and TRBJ2-1, reads DAMVIQNPRYQVTQFGKPVTLSCSQTLNHNVMYWYQQKSSQAPKLLFHYYDKDFNNEADTPDNFQSRRPNTSFCFLDIRSPGLGDTAMYLCATSRDYDGSYNEQFFGPGTRLTVL.

The rearrangement links TRBV19 to TRBJ2-7; TRBD2 aligns across 13 bases. The CDR3 runs to 15 residues. The V gene's germline CDR1 is LNHDA and CDR2 SQIVND (reference sequence). V lost 5 bases and J lost 1; bases outside the gene matches: 2. The CDR3 spells CASSGLAGDSYEQYF. The CDR3 nucleotides are TGTGCCAGTAGTGGACTAGCGGGAGATTCCTACGAGCAGTACTTC.

The rearrangement links TRBV20-1 to TRBJ2-3; TRBD2 matches at 9 bases. V lost 3 bases to trimming and J lost 7 bases; unmatched junction nucleotides: 5. The CDR3 totals 13 residues. The germline V gene has CDR1 DFQATT and CDR2 SNEGSKA (reference sequence). The CDR3 nucleotides are TGCAGTGCTAGTGCGGGGGGGGCGTATACGCAGTATTTT. Translated: CSASAGGAYTQYF.

The chain recombines TRBV19 with TRBJ1-6; TRBD1 agrees at 9 bases. In germline, CDR1 is LNHDA, CDR2 SQIVND (reference sequence). This CDR3 has 15 amino acids. The V gene end was trimmed by 10 bases and the J gene end by 6 bases; junction bases not matched to a gene: 10. This CDR3 is CATKGQGQLNSPLHF. DNA for the CDR3: TGTGCCACAAAGGGACAGGGCCAACTTAATTCACCCCTCCACTTT.